This passage covers 27 T cell receptor beta chains from one sample sequenced in a study of T cell responses to AZD1222 COVID-19 vaccine. Profiling relied on immunoSEQ multiplex PCR, and the TCRdb table lists in-frame clones only, not all of them. The table includes about 110,000 clones, around 91% detected once. The source was peripheral blood, collected 28 days after the second AZD1222 dose. The receptor set was obtained from an adult who received the AZD1222 COVID-19 vaccine.

The rearrangement links TRBV30 to TRBJ1-6, with D possibly being TRBD1 (5 bases). Trimming left V 0 bases short and J 10 bases short, with 10 bases between. This CDR3 comprises 13 residues. Germline V gene lookup returns CDR1 GTSNPN and CDR2 SVGIG (reference sequence). The CDR3 reads CAWSVGVWSPLHF. The DNA for the CDR3 is TGTGCCTGGAGTGTAGGGGTTTGGTCACCCCTCCACTTT.

The V and J genes are TRBV18 and TRBJ2-5; tentative D call: TRBD2 (7 bases). The CDR3 length is 14 residues. Per germline, CDR1 KGHSH and CDR2 LQKENI. Trimming shortened V by 0 bases and J by 7 bases, and 12 bases separated the two germline ends. The CDR3, as DNA: TGTGCCAGCTCACCACCGGGGGGGGCCGGGACCCAGTACTTC. Protein: CASSPPGGAGTQYF.

The chain combines TRBV12-3 or TRBV12-4 with TRBJ1-2, with D uncertain. The CDR3 has 13 amino acids. V was clipped by 5 bases and J by 1 base, with 8 bases between them. The CDR3 bases are TGTGCCAGCAGTCCTAAAGTTAACTATGGCTACACCTTC. It encodes CASSPKVNYGYTF.

The chain employs TRBV18 and TRBJ2-2; 9 nucleotides match TRBD1. Germline trimming cut 2 bases from V and 8 bases from J; bases unmatched to any gene: 3. CDR1 is KGHSH, CDR2 LQKENI, per germline. The CDR3 covers 14 residues. CDR3 nucleotides: TGTGCCAGCTCACCAGGGACAGGGAGAGGGGAGCTGTTTTTT. Amino acid sequence: CASSPGTGRGELFF.

The gene calls are TRBV6-5 and TRBJ2-7; D could derive from TRBD1 or TRBD2 (6 bases each). With 6 bases removed from V and 7 bases from J, the gap between germline ends came to 19 bases. CDR3 length: 14 residues. CDR1 and CDR2 (germline): MNHEY, SVGAGI. CDR3: CASSRGQGRSEQYF. CDR3 DNA sequence: TGTGCCAGCAGCCGGGGACAAGGGAGGAGTGAGCAGTACTTC.

The rearrangement uses TRBV7-2 and TRBJ1-5; TRBD1 might be the D (6 bases). V shed 5 bases and J shed 1 base, with 9 bases lying between them. The CDR3 is 14 amino acids. CDR1 is SGHTA, CDR2 FQGNSA, per germline. CDR3 DNA sequence: TGTGCCAGCAGCCAGACAGGCAGCAATCAGCCCCAGCATTTT. This sequence encodes CASSQTGSNQPQHF.

This clone was observed a handful of times. The gene calls are TRBV4-1 and TRBJ1-2, with D perhaps TRBD1 (5 bases). Per germline, CDR1 MGHRA and CDR2 YSYEKL. V was trimmed by 1 base and J by 8 bases, leaving 14 bases between them. This CDR3 is 14 amino acids long. CDR3 coding DNA: TGCGCCAGCAGCCAAGGGGGGTCAGATCCCGGCTACACCTTC. This encodes CASSQGGSDPGYTF.

V is TRBV9 and J is TRBJ2-3, with D maybe TRBD2 (7 bases). V was clipped by 3 bases and J by 2 bases, with 13 bases between them. The CDR3 is made up of 15 amino acids. CDR1 and CDR2 (germline): SGDLS, YYNGEE. The CDR3 loop reads CASSDREGVTDTQYF. The CDR3 coding sequence is TGTGCCAGCAGCGATAGGGAGGGGGTCACAGATACGCAGTATTTT.

The gene calls are TRBV19 and TRBJ2-1; D is possibly TRBD1 (8 bases). Trimming took off 4 bases at V and 7 bases at J, with 14 bases between the two ends. The CDR3 consists of 14 residues. The germline CDR1 and CDR2 sequences are LNHDA and SQIVND (reference sequence). The CDR3 DNA is TGTGCCAGTAGTAGAGGACAGGGAGGGAATGAGCAGTTCTTC. It codes for CASSRGQGGNEQFF.

The CDR3 is CATSDSGRSKPQHF. In DNA form, the CDR3 reads TGTGCCACCAGTGACTCCGGGCGGTCGAAGCCCCAGCATTTT. The chain combines TRBV24-1 with TRBJ1-5; no reliable D call. Trimming left V 4 bases short and J 8 bases short, with 14 bases between. There are 14 residues in the CDR3. Germline V gives CDR1 KGHDR, CDR2 SFDVKD.

This chain uses TRBV4-1 with TRBJ2-3, with TRBD2 as a possible D gene (6 bases). Germline CDR1 is MGHRA and CDR2 is YSYEKL. The CDR3 has 14 amino acids. V lost 4 bases, J lost 14 bases, and 22 bases lay in between. CDR3 DNA sequence: TGCGCCAGCAGCCTAGAGTGGGAGCGGGCTAGATTGTATTTT. Protein sequence: CASSLEWERARLYF.

The genes are TRBV11-1 and TRBJ2-7, with TRBD2 matching over 8 bases. The length of the CDR3 is 14 residues. Trimming removed 6 bases from V and 2 bases from J; junction bases left unmatched: 6. Germline V gene sequence: CDR1 SGHAT, CDR2 FQDESV (reference sequence). CDR3 DNA sequence: TGTGCCAGCAGATATGGCGGGGGGCCCTACGAGCAGTACTTC. The encoded protein is CASRYGGGPYEQYF.

V is TRBV7-2 and J is TRBJ1-4; D might be TRBD1 (5 bases). This CDR3 has 14 amino acids. Trimming took 3 bases from V and 8 from J, leaving 13 bases between them. The germline gives CDR1 SGHTA, CDR2 FQGNSA. CDR3 residues: CASSLGRENEKLFF. CDR3 DNA: TGTGCCAGCAGCTTGGGCAGGGAAAACGAAAAACTGTTTTTT. The whole variable domain, remainder taken from reference TRBV7-2 and TRBJ1-4, is GAGVSQSPSNKVTEKGKDVELRCDPISGHTALYWYRQSLGQGLEFLIYFQGNSAPDKSGLPSDRFSAERTGGSVSTLTIQRTQQEDSAVYLCASSLGRENEKLFFGSGTQLSVL.

The V and J genes are TRBV6-5 and TRBJ1-6; D gene unclear. Trimming shortened V by 9 bases and J by 2 bases, and 8 bases separated the two germline ends. The CDR3 loop spans 13 amino acids. The germline gives CDR1 MNHEY, CDR2 SVGAGI. CDR3 DNA: TGTGCCAGTGCTGGGCCCTATAATTCACCCCTCCACTTT. As protein: CASAGPYNSPLHF.

This clone has only one observation. V gene TRBV4-1 combines with J gene TRBJ1-5; D remains unclear. The CDR3 length is 15 residues. In germline, CDR1 is MGHRA, CDR2 YSYEKL. V was pared by 3 bases and J by 2 bases, with 11 bases between. CDR3 DNA sequence: TGCGCCAGCAGCCATTCCTCACGGGGCAATCAGCCCCAGCATTTT. Its protein product is CASSHSSRGNQPQHF.

By share, this clone ranks as medium-sized. The J gene is TRBJ2-2, the V gene TRBV9; D is unclear. CDR1 and CDR2 (germline): SGDLS, YYNGEE. Trimming took 0 bases from V and 6 from J, leaving 9 bases between them. The CDR3 totals 14 residues. CDR3 in DNA: TGTGCCAGCAGCGTAGAAGGTCCGGCCGGGGAGCTGTTTTTT. Residues: CASSVEGPAGELFF.

V and J are TRBV30 and TRBJ1-2; possible D gene TRBD1, 6 bases. V lost 4 bases to trimming and J lost 8 bases, with 11 bases between them. CDR1 is GTSNPN and CDR2 is SVGIG in the germline V gene (reference sequence). The CDR3 contains 11 residues. This CDR3 is CAWKRTVGYTF. In DNA, the CDR3 is TGTGCCTGGAAGAGGACAGTCGGCTACACCTTC.

This clone was recorded only once. This chain links TRBV2 with TRBJ2-1; D might be TRBD2 (6 bases). The germline CDR1 and CDR2 sequences are SNHLY and FYNNEI. Between the trimmed V and J ends, which lost 10 bases and 10 bases, there was a span of 14 bases. The CDR3 has 11 residues. CDR3 sequence reads: CATGGEVEQFF. CDR3 sequence (DNA): TGTGCCACTGGAGGGGAGGTCGAGCAGTTCTTC. The whole variable domain, filled in from reference TRBV2 and TRBJ2-1, reads EPEVTQTPSHQVTQMGQEVILRCVPISNHLYFYWYRQILGQKVEFLVSFYNNEISEKSEIFDDQFSVERPDGSNFTLKIRSTKLEDSAMYFCATGGEVEQFFGPGTRLTVL.

The chain carries TRBV11-2 and TRBJ2-1, with 15 bases identical to TRBD2. The germline V gene encodes CDR1 SGHAT and CDR2 FQNNGV. The length of the CDR3 is 17 residues. Unmatched junction bases numbered 1, after V lost 2 bases and J lost 2 bases. The CDR3: CASSLRTSGGAYNEQFF. The DNA of the CDR3 is TGTGCCAGCAGCTTAAGGACTAGCGGGGGGGCCTACAATGAGCAGTTCTTC.

The V call is TRBV19, the J call TRBJ2-7, with 8 bases that match TRBD1. V trimming: 6 bases; J trimming: 6 bases; junction bases outside the gene matches: 10. Germline CDR1 reads LNHDA; CDR2 reads SQIVND (reference sequence). The CDR3 spans 14 residues. CDR3 sequence (DNA): TGTGCCAGTAGGACGACAGGGGAGAGGAGCGAGCAGTACTTC. This translates into CASRTTGERSEQYF.

The genes are TRBV5-1 and TRBJ2-1, with 7 positions matching TRBD2. CDR3 size: 14 residues. Germline loops: CDR1 SGHRS, CDR2 YFSETQ. The J segment lost 8 bases and the V segment lost 1 base, leaving 6 bases of the junction unmatched. CDR3 DNA sequence: TGCGCCAGCAGCTTGCGCCCCGCGGGGGATGAGCAGTTCTTC. It translates to CASSLRPAGDEQFF.

The genes are TRBV9 and TRBJ2-2; weak D call: TRBD2 (6 bases). Germline CDR1 reads SGDLS; CDR2 reads YYNGEE. V was pared by 6 bases and J by 5 bases, with 17 bases between. This CDR3 is built from 15 residues. The CDR3 DNA follows: TGTGCCAGCAACCCGGGGGACTTGCCAACCGGGGAGCTGTTTTTT. Translation: CASNPGDLPTGELFF.

The chain is built from TRBV3-1 (or the pseudogene TRBV3-2) and TRBJ2-5; D is perhaps TRBD1 (6 bases). CDR1 is LGHDT and CDR2 is YNNKEL in the germline V gene (reference sequence). CDR3 length equals 13 residues. The V end was cut by 4 bases, the J end by 4 bases, with 10 bases between. CDR3 residues: CASSRQGSETQYF. The CDR3, as DNA: TGTGCCAGCAGCCGCCAGGGGTCAGAGACCCAGTACTTC.

CDR3 DNA sequence: TGTGCCAGCAGAGATGGGGGGCAGCCCCAGCATTTT. This translates into CASRDGGQPQHF. The chain couples TRBV2 to TRBJ1-5; TRBD1 might be the D (5 bases). Trimming cost V 6 bases and J 7 bases, with 10 bases left between them. Looked up from germline, CDR1 is SNHLY and CDR2 is FYNNEI. This CDR3 has 12 amino acids.

In DNA form, the CDR3 reads TGTGCCAGCAGCTTAACGGTCTACTATGGCTACACCTTC. It translates to CASSLTVYYGYTF. The chain has TRBV7-9 and TRBJ1-2; D is unresolved. V dropped 2 bases and J dropped 3 bases, with 7 bases sitting between them. The CDR3 length is 13 residues. Germline V gives CDR1 SEHNR, CDR2 FQNEAQ (reference sequence).

This clone appeared a few times. The V call is TRBV5-6, the J call TRBJ1-2, with 7 positions matching TRBD1. The CDR3 extends over 14 amino acids. J was trimmed by 4 bases and V by 0 bases; bases with no gene match: 3. Germline V gene data show CDR1 as SGHDT and CDR2 as YYEEEE. CDR3 bases: TGTGCCAGCAGCTTGGGGGACAGAACCTATGGCTACACCTTC. Protein product: CASSLGDRTYGYTF.

The chain carries TRBV7-2 and TRBJ1-2; a possible D gene is TRBD1 (6 bases). Germline values: CDR1 SGHTA, CDR2 FQGNSA. The germline V and J ends were trimmed by 0 bases and 14 bases, with 16 bases remaining between them. The CDR3 runs 13 residues. The DNA for the CDR3 is TGTGCCAGCAGCTTAGCGCAAGACAGGCCAAGTACCTTC. This gives the protein CASSLAQDRPSTF. Combining the CDR3 with reference TRBV7-2 and TRBJ1-2 gives the whole variable domain GAGVSQSPSNKVTEKGKDVELRCDPISGHTALYWYRQSLGQGLEFLIYFQGNSAPDKSGLPSDRFSAERTGGSVSTLTIQRTQQEDSAVYLCASSLAQDRPSTFGSGTRLTVV.